Listed below are T cell receptor beta chains from one sample, sequenced in a study of tumor-infiltrating T cells and Merkel cell polyomavirus. The protocol was immunoSEQ multiplex PCR, while the TCRdb copy is restricted to in-frame clones and leaves out a portion. The data contain 20,000 to 25,000 clones, approximately 90% of them singletons. The sequencing sample was made of lymph node tissue. These receptors were obtained from a man aged 45-60 years with Merkel cell carcinoma. Both conserved end residues are part of each CDR3. Each record gives: clone size, V gene, CDR3 length, J gene, CDR3 protein. Size is omitted from some rows. Given values are once, few, many or a class for expanded clones.

.	TRBV7-2	14	TRBJ1-3	CASSHGQAGNTIYF
.	TRBV7-3	17	TRBJ2-6	CASSLTAGGPGANVLTF
.	TRBV12-2	18	TRBJ2-2	CAGRRPPREGFNTGELFF
.	TRBV12-2	13	TRBJ2-5	CASRLGTWETQYF
.	TRBV28	13	TRBJ2-1	CASSGQGFDEQFF
.	TRBV27	12	TRBJ2-7	CASSLTSGTQYF
.	TRBV29-1	12	TRBJ2-7	CSNPGTNYEQYF
.	TRBV13	17	TRBJ2-7	CASSTGLAEFKTYEQYF
.	TRBV9	15	TRBJ1-6	CASSVGSSYNSPLHF
.	TRBV27	15	TRBJ2-7	CASSSIDPGTEVQYF
.	TRBV29-1	14	TRBJ2-2	CSVERQEGSGELFF
.	TRBV9	17	TRBJ2-7	CASSVGSGPGLGYEQYF
.	TRBV9	16	TRBJ2-1	CASSVDSGSNYNEQFF
.	TRBV7-9	14	TRBJ1-2	CASSADSSGYGYTF
.	TRBV7-9	16	TRBJ1-6	CASSSRRSSYNSPLHF
once	TRBV2	15	TRBJ1-6	CASSDISGTGAPLHF
.	TRBV18	16	TRBJ2-7	CASSPGGNYSPYEQYF
once	TRBV7-2	15	.	CASSLAASGSYEQYF
.	TRBV7-3	16	TRBJ2-3	CASSSGLAGPADTQYF
.	TRBV6-6	13	TRBJ2-3	CASSQLSTDTQYF
.	TRBV5-3	14	TRBJ2-7	CARSCVTETYEQYF
once	TRBV30	17	TRBJ2-3	CAWSWTSGRVSTDTQYF
.	TRBV6-5	13	TRBJ1-2	CASTESGTQGYTF
.	TRBV6-6	15	TRBJ2-5	CASSYRRGLQETQYF
.	TRBV20-1	11	TRBJ1-1	CSARGSTEAFF
.	TRBV28	14	TRBJ1-1	CASSFLRVSTEAFF
.	TRBV7-2	17	TRBJ2-3	CASSSRWEGRDPDTQYF
.	TRBV6-1	13	TRBJ1-2	CASRGSGDYGYTF
.	TRBV6-5	14	TRBJ2-3	CASRLNRGEDTQYF
.	TRBV27	14	TRBJ2-7	CASKGQPSFYEQYF
.	TRBV2	14	TRBJ2-2	CASRDKGAAGELFF
.	TRBV7-9	16	TRBJ2-7	CASSARSGGIAYEQYF
.	TRBV6-5	15	TRBJ1-5	CASAQGQYSNQPQHF
.	TRBV5-1	17	TRBJ1-6	CASSGAGTALTHSPLHF
.	TRBV28	14	TRBJ1-1	CASSPWTENTEAFF
.	TRBV5-6	14	TRBJ2-7	CASSPGGQSYEQYF
.	TRBV7-9	16	TRBJ2-3	CASSAPGTSGTDTQYF
.	TRBV19	14	TRBJ2-1	CASSIATGNDEQFF
.	TRBV27	12	TRBJ2-2	CASRQNTGELFF
.	TRBV6-1	16	TRBJ2-3	CASSERQGQIRGTQYF
.	TRBV9	14	TRBJ2-3	CASSVAGTGDTQYF
.	TRBV6-5	11	TRBJ1-1	CASSYLTEAFF
.	TRBV5-1	14	TRBJ1-1	CASSFMTGGTEAFF
.	TRBV11-1	14	TRBJ2-5	CASSLETSDVNQYF
.	TRBV5-4	13	TRBJ1-1	CASSLQGGTEAFF
.	TRBV5-1	14	TRBJ2-2	CASKDFQNTGELFF
.	TRBV11-2	17	TRBJ1-4	CASSLAVSSHPAGKLFF
once	TRBV11-2	14	TRBJ2-3	CASSSLASTDTQYF
.	TRBV5-1	14	TRBJ1-4	CASSPGGTNEKLFF
.	TRBV5-6	14	TRBJ1-5	CASSSQGRNQPQHF
few	TRBV28	15	TRBJ2-6	CASSPRGSGANVLTF
.	TRBV9	14	TRBJ2-3	CASSPTLVSDTQYF
.	TRBV30	15	TRBJ2-7	CAWSARQRVPYEQYF